The 2 T cell receptor beta chains given below trace back to one sample, sequenced in a study of radiotherapy plus CTLA-4 blockade in lung cancer. The assay was immunoSEQ multiplex PCR, and TCRdb's table has in-frame clones only and misses some. Here the sample spans some 50,000 clones, 79% being singletons. The sample was peripheral blood, taken from a patient treated with radiotherapy plus ipilimumab. The receptors here all came from a human donor with non-small cell lung cancer who had a partial response to radiotherapy plus ipilimumab.

The CDR3 DNA reads TGCGCCAGCAGCTTGGAAGGACAGGGGGCAGGAGAGACCCAGTACTTC. Translating it yields CASSLEGQGAGETQYF. The chain employs TRBV5-1 and TRBJ2-5; TRBD1 agrees at 11 bases. V lost 0 bases, J lost 4 bases, and 5 bases stayed unmatched. The CDR3 spans 16 residues. CDR1 SGHRS and CDR2 YFSETQ come from the germline V gene.

This chain joins TRBV2 and TRBJ1-1; perhaps TRBD1 as D (5 bases). Trimming pared 6 bases from V and 1 base from J, leaving 12 bases between. The CDR3 runs 14 residues. Germline CDR1 is SNHLY and CDR2 is FYNNEI. CDR3 in amino acids: CASRAGRPNTEAFF. DNA of the CDR3: TGTGCCAGCAGGGCGGGGCGGCCGAACACTGAAGCTTTCTTT.